This T cell receptor beta chain was captured in a study of blood T cell repertoires in COVID-19. Data came from immunoSEQ multiplex PCR; TCRdb stores just in-frame clones and leaves some out. The table lists about 87,000 clones, roughly 86% of them singletons. The trim removed 0 bases at V and 2 bases at J, leaving 12 bases unmatched. The CDR3 loop spans 19 amino acids. Germline CDR1 reads LNHDA; CDR2 reads SQIVND (reference sequence). The chain joins TRBV19 to TRBJ1-5; 8 bases match TRBD1. The clonotype was recovered from a man aged 35 to 55 with acute or convalescent COVID-19. Sequencing was carried out using peripheral blood. Written as DNA, the CDR3 is TGTGCCAGTAGTATAGACTGGACAGGGTCTTACCTACGCAATCAGCCCCAGCATTTT. Residues: CASSIDWTGSYLRNQPQHF. The full variable domain, in which reference TRBV19 and TRBJ1-5 provide the parts outside the CDR3, is DGGITQSPKYLFRKEGQNVTLSCEQNLNHDAMYWYRQDPGQGLRLIYYSQIVNDFQKGDIAEGYSVSREKKESFPLTVTSAQKNPTAFYLCASSIDWTGSYLRNQPQHFGDGTRLSIL.